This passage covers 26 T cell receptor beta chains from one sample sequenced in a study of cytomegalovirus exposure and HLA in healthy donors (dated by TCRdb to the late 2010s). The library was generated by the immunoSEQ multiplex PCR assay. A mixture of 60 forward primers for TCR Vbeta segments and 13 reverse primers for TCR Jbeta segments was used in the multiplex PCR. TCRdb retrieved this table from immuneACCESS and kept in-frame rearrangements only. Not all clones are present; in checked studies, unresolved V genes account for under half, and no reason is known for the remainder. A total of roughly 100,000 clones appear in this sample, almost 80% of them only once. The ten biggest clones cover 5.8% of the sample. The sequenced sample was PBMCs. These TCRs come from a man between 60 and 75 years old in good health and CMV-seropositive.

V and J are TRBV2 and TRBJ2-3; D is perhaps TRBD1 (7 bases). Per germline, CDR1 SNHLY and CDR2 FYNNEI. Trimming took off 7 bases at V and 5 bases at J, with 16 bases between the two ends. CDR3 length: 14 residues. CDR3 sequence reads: CASTRGVIGDTQYF. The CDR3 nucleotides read TGTGCCAGCACCAGGGGGGTAATTGGAGATACGCAGTATTTT.

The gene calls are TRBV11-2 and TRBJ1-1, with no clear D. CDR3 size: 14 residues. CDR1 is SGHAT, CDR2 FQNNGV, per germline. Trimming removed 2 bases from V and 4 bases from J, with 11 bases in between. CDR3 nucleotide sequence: TGTGCCAGCAGCTTAAGCGGGATCGGCACTGAAGCTTTCTTT. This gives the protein CASSLSGIGTEAFF.

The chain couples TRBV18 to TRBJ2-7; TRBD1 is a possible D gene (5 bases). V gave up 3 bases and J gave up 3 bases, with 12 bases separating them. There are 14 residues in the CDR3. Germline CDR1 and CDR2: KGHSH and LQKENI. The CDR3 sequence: CASSPERQGYEQYF. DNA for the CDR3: TGTGCCAGCTCACCTGAGCGTCAGGGCTACGAGCAGTACTTC. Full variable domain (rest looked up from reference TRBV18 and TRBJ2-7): NAGVMQNPRHLVRRRGQEARLRCSPMKGHSHVYWYRQLPEEGLKFMVYLQKENIIDESGMPKERFSAEFPKEGPSILRIQQVVRGDSAAYFCASSPERQGYEQYFGPGTRLTVT.

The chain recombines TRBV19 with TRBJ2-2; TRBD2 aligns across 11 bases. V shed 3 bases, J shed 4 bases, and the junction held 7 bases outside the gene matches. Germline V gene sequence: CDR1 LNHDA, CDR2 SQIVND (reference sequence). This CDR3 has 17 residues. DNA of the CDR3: TGTGCCAGTAGTATGGGGGGACTAGCGGTAATCACCGGGGAGCTGTTTTTT. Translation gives CASSMGGLAVITGELFF.

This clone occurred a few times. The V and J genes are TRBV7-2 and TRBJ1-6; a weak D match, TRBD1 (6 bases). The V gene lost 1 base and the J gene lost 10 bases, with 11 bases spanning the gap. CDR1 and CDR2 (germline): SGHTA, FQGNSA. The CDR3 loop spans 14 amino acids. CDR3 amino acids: CASSLGQVGSPLHF. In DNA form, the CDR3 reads TGTGCCAGCAGCTTAGGACAGGTCGGATCACCCCTCCACTTT.

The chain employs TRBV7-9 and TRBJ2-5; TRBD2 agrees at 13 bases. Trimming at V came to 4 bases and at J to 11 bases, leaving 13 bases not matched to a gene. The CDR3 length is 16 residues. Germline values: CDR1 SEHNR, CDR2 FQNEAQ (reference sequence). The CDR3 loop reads CASSSPLAGGLEEQYF. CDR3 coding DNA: TGTGCCAGCAGCTCACCACTAGCGGGGGGGCTAGAAGAGCAGTACTTC.

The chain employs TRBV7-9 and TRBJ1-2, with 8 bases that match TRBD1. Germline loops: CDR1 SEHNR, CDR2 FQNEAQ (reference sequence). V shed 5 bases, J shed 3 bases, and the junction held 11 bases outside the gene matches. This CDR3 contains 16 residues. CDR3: CASSPGQGAEYYGYTF. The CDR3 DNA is TGTGCCAGCAGCCCTGGACAGGGAGCGGAGTACTATGGCTACACCTTC.

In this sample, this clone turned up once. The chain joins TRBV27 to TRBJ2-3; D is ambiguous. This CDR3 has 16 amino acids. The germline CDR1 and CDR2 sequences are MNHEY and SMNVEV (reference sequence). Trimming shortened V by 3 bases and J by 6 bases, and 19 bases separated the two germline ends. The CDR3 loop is CASSFRPRFNGDTQYF. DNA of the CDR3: TGTGCCAGCAGTTTCAGGCCCAGATTCAATGGGGATACGCAGTATTTT.

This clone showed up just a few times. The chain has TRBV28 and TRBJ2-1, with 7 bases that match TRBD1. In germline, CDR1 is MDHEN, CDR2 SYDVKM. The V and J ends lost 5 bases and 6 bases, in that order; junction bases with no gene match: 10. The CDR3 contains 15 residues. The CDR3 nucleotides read TGTGCCAGCAGTACCCAACACCGGGACAGCAATGAGCAGTTCTTC. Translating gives CASSTQHRDSNEQFF. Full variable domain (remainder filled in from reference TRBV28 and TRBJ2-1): DVKVTQSSRYLVKRTGEKVFLECVQDMDHENMFWYRQDPGLGLRLIYFSYDVKMKEKGDIPEGYSVSREKKERFSLILESASTNQTSMYLCASSTQHRDSNEQFFGPGTRLTVL.

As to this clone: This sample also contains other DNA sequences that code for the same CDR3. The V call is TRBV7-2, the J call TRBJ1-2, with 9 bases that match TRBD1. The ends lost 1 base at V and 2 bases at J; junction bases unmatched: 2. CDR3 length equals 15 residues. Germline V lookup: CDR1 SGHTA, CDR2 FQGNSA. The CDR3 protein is CASSLGGTGNYGYTF. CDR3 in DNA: TGTGCCAGCAGCTTAGGTGGGACAGGGAACTATGGCTACACCTTC.

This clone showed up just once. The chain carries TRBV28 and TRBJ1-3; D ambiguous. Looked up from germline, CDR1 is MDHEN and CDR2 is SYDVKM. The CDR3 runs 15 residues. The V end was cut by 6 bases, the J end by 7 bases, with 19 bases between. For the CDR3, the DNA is TGTGCCAGCAGCACCGGACTGACCGGGTGGAACACCATATATTTT. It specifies CASSTGLTGWNTIYF.

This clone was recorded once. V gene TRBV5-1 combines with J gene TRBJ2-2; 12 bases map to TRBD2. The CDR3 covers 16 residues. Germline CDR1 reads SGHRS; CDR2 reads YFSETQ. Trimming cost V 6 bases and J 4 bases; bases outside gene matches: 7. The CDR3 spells CASNPSGGATTGELFF. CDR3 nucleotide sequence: TGCGCCAGCAACCCTAGCGGGGGGGCCACCACCGGGGAGCTGTTTTTT.

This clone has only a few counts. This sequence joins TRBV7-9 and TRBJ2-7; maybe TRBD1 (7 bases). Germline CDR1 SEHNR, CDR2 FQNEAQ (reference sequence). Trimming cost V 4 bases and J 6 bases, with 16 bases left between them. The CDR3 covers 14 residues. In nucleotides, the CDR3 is TGTGCCAGCAGCTGGGAGGCCAGGGGGACCGAGCAGTACTTC. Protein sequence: CASSWEARGTEQYF.

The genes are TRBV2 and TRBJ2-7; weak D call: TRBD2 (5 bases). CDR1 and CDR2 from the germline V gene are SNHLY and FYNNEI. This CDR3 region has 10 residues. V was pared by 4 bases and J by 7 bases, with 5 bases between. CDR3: CASSGGEQYF. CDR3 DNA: TGTGCCAGCAGTGGCGGGGAGCAGTACTTC.

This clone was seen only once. The CDR3 is CASSSGDEQYF. DNA for the CDR3: TGTGCCAGCAGTTCAGGGGATGAGCAGTACTTC. The V and J genes are TRBV6-5 and TRBJ2-7; possible D gene TRBD1, 6 bases. The CDR3 is made up of 11 amino acids. The V gene's germline CDR1 is MNHEY and CDR2 SVGAGI. V lost 4 bases and J lost 7, with 8 bases in between.

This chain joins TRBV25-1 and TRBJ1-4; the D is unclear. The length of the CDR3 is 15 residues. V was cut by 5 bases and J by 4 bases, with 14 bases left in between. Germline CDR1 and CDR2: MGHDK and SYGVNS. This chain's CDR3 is CASSPALSRNEKLFF. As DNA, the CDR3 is TGTGCCAGCAGTCCCGCCCTGAGCCGTAATGAAAAACTGTTTTTT.

The CDR3 here is CASSLAQRGSYNEQFF. CDR3 DNA sequence: TGTGCCAGCAGCTTGGCGCAGCGGGGATCCTACAATGAGCAGTTCTTC. This chain links TRBV5-4 with TRBJ2-1; TRBD2 aligns across 7 bases. The junction had 4 bases not matched to a gene; V was cut back by 0 bases and J by 1 base. CDR3 size: 16 residues. From germline, CDR1 is SGHNT and CDR2 YYREEE (reference sequence).

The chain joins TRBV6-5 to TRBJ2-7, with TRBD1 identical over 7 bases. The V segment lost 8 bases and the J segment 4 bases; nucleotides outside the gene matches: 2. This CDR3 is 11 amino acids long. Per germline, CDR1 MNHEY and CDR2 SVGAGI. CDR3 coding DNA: TGTGCCAGCGGGACAGTATACGAGCAGTACTTC. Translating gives CASGTVYEQYF.

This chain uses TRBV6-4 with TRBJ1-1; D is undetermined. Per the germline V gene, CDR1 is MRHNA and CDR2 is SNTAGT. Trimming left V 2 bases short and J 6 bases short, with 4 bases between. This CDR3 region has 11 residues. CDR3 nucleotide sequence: TGTGCCAGCAGTGACCGAGCTGAAGCTTTCTTT. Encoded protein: CASSDRAEAFF.

CDR3 sequence reads: CAWSRNEQFF. DNA for the CDR3: TGTGCCTGGAGTCGTAATGAGCAGTTCTTC. The rearrangement joins TRBV30 to TRBJ2-1; D uncertain. Germline V CDR1 and CDR2: GTSNPN, SVGIG (reference sequence). There are 10 residues in the CDR3. V lost 2 bases and J 7 bases, leaving 3 bases between the germline ends.

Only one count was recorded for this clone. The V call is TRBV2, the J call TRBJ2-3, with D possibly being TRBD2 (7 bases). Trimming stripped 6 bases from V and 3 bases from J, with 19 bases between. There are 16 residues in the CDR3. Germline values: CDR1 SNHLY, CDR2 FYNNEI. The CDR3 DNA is TGTGCCAGCAGGCCCCCCGGGACACTAGCGACAGATACGCAGTATTTT. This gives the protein CASRPPGTLATDTQYF.

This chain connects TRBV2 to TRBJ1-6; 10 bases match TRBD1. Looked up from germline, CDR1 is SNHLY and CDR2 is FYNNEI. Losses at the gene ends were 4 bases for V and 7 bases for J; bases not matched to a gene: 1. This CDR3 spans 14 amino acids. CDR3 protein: CASSVGQGNSPLHF. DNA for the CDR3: TGTGCCAGCAGTGTGGGACAGGGGAATTCACCCCTCCACTTT.

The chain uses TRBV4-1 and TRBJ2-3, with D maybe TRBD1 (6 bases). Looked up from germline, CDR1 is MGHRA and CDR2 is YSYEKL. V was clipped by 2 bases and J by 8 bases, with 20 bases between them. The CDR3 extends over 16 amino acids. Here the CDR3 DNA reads TGCGCCAGCAGCCAACAGCAGGGGATTACAGAGGGTACGCAGTATTTT. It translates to CASSQQQGITEGTQYF.

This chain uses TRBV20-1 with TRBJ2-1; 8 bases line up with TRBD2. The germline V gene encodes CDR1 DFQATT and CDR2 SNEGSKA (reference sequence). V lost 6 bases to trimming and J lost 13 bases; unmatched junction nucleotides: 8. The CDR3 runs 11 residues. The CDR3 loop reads CSALSGARQFF. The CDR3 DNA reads TGCAGTGCCCTTAGCGGGGCTCGTCAGTTCTTC.

CDR3 DNA: TGTGCCAGTGGGGCGTCCGGGCAGCGGGCAGATACGCAGTATTTT. Amino acids: CASGASGQRADTQYF. The chain carries TRBV19 and TRBJ2-3; maybe TRBD2 (6 bases). This CDR3 region has 15 residues. The germline V gene has CDR1 LNHDA and CDR2 SQIVND (reference sequence). Trimming cost V 8 bases and J 4 bases, with 19 bases left between them. Full variable domain (rest looked up from reference TRBV19 and TRBJ2-3): DGGITQSPKYLFRKEGQNVTLSCEQNLNHDAMYWYRQDPGQGLRLIYYSQIVNDFQKGDIAEGYSVSREKKESFPLTVTSAQKNPTAFYLCASGASGQRADTQYFGPGTRLTVL.

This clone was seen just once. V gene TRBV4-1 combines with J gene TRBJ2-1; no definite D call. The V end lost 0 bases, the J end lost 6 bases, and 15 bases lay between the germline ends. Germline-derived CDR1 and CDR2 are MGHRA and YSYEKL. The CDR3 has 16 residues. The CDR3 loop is CASSQDRGTIGNEQFF. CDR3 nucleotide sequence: TGCGCCAGCAGCCAAGATCGAGGAACTATCGGCAATGAGCAGTTCTTC.